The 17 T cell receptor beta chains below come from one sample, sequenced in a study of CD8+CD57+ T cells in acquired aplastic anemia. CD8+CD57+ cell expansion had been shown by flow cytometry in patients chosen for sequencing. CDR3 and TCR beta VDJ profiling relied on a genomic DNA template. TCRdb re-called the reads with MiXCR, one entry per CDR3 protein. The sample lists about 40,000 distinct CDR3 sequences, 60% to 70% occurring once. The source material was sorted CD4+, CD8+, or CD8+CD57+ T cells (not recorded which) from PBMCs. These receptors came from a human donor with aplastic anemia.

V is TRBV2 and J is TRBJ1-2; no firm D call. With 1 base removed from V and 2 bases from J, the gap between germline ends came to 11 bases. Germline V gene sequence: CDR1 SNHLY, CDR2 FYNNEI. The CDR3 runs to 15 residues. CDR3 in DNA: TGTGCCAGCAGTGAAGGGCGGGAACTGAACTATGGCTACACCTTC. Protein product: CASSEGRELNYGYTF.

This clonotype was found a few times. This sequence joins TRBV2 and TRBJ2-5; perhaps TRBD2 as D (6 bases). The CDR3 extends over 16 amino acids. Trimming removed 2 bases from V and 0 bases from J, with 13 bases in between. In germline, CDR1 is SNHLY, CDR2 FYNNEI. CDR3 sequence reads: CASSEPASEYQETQYF. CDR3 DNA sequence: TGTGCCAGCAGTGAACCGGCTAGCGAGTACCAAGAGACCCAGTACTTC.

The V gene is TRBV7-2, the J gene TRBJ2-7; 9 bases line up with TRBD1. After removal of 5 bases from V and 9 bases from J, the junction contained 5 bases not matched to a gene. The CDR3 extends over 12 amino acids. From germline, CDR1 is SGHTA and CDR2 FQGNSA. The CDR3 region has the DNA TGTGCCAGCAGCCTAGGGACAGGGAGGCAGTACTTC. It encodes CASSLGTGRQYF.

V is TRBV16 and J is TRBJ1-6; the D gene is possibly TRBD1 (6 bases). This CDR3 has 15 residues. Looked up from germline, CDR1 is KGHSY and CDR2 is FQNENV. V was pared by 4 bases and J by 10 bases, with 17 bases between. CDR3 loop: CASSLPALTGSPLHF. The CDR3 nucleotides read TGTGCCAGCAGCCTCCCCGCCTTAACAGGGTCACCCCTCCACTTT.

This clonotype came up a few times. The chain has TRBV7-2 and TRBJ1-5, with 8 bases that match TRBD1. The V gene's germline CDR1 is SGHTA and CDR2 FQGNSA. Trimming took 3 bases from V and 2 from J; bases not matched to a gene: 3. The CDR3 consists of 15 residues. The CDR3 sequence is CASSLGGQGNQPQHF. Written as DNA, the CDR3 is TGTGCCAGCAGCTTGGGGGGACAGGGCAATCAGCCCCAGCATTTT.

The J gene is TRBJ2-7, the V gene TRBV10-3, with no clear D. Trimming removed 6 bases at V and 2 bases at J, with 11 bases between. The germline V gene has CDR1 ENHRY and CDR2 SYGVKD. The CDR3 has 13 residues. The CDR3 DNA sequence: TGTGCCATCAGCCGACCGCCCGCCTACGAGCAGTACTTC. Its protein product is CAISRPPAYEQYF.

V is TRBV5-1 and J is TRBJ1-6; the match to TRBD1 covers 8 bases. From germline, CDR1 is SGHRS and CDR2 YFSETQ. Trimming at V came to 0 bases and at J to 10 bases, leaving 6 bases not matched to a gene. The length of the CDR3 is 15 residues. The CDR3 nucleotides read TGCGCCAGCAGCTTGGGGGACAGGATCCGCTCACCCCTCCACTTT. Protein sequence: CASSLGDRIRSPLHF.

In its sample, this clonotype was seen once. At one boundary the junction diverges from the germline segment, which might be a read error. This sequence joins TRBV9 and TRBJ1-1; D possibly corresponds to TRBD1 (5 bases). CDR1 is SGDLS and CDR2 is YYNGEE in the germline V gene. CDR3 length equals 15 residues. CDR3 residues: CASGVDAGQGTEAFF. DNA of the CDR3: TGCGCCAGCGGCGTAGACGCGGGGCAAGGAACTGAAGCTTTCTTT.

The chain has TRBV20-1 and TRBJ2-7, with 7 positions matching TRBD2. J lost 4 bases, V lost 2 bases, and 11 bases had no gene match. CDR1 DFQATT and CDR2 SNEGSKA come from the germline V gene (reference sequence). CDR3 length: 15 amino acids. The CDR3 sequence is CSARKAGSGIYEQYF. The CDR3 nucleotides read TGCAGTGCTAGAAAAGCGGGGTCAGGGATATACGAGCAGTACTTC.

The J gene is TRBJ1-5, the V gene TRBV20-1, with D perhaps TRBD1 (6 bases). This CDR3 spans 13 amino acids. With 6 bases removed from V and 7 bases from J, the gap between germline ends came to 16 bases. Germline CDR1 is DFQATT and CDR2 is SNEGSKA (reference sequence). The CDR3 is CSAREQGDQPQHF. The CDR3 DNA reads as TGCAGTGCGCGAGAACAGGGAGACCAGCCCCAGCATTTT.

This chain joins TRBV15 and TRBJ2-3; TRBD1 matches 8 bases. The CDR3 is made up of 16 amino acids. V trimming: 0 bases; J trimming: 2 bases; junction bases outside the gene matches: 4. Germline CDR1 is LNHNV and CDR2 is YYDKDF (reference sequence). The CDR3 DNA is TGTGCCACCAGCAGAGATCAGGGGGCCTCCACAGATACGCAGTATTTT. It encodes CATSRDQGASTDTQYF.

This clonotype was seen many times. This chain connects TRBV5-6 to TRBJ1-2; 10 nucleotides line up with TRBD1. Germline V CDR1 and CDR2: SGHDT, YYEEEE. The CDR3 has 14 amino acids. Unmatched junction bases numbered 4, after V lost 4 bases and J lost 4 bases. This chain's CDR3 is CASSGWDRGYGYTF. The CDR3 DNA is TGTGCCAGCAGCGGCTGGGACAGGGGCTATGGCTACACCTTC.

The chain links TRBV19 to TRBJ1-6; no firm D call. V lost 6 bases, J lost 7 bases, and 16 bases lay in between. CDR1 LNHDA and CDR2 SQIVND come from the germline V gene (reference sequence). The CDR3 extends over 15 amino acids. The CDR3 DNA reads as TGTGCCAGTAGCGGTTACGAAAAGGGCAATTCACCCCTCCACTTT. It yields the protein CASSGYEKGNSPLHF.

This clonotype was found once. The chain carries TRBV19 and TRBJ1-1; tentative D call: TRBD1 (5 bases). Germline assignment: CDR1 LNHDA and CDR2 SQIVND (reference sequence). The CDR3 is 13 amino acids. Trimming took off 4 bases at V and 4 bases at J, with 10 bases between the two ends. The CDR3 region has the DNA TGTGCCAGTAGTACGACAGCCGGCACTGAAGCTTTCTTT. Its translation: CASSTTAGTEAFF.

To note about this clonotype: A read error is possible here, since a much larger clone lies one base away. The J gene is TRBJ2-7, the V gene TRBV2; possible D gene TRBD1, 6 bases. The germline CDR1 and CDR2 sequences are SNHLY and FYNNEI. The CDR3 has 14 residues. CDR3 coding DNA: TGTGCCAGCAGTAATGACAGGAACTCCTACGAGCGGTACTTC. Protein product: CASSNDRNSYERYF.

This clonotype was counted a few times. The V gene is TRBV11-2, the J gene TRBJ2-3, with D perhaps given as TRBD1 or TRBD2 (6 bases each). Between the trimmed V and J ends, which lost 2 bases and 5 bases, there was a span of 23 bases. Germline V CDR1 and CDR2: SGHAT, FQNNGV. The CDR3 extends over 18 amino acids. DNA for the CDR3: TGTGCCAGCAGCTTACTGGTTCGGGGGACAAAGCTGGGAGATACGCAGTATTTT. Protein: CASSLLVRGTKLGDTQYF.

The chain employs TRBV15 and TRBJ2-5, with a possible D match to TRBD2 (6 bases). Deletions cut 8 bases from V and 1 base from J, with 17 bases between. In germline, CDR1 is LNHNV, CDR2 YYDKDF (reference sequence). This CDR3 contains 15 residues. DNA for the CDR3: TGTGCCACCCGGGACTCATGGGGAACCCAAGAGACCCAGTACTTC. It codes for CATRDSWGTQETQYF.